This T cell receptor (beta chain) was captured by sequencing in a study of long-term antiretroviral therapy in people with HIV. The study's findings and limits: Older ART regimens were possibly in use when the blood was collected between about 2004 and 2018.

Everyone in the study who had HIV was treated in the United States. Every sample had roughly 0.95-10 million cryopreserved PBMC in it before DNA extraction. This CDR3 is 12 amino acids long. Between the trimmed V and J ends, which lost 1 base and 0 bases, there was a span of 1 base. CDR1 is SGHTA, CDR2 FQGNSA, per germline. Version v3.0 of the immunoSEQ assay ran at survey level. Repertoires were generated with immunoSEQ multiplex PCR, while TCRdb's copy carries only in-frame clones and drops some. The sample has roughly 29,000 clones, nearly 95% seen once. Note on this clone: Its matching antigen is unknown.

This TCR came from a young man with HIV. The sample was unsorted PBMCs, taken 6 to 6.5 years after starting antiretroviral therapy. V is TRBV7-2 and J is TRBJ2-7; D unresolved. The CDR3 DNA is TGTGCCAGCAGCTTAGGCTCCTACGAGCAGTACTTC. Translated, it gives CASSLGSYEQYF.